Below are 20 T cell receptor beta chains sequenced from a single sample in a study of cytomegalovirus exposure and HLA in healthy donors listed by TCRdb under 2017. The library relied on the immunoSEQ multiplex PCR assay. For the multiplex PCR, a mixture combining 60 forward primers for TCR Vbeta segments and 13 reverse primers for TCR Jbeta segments was used. The clones in this table, taken by TCRdb from immuneACCESS, are in-frame only. Not every clone is retained; where verified, under half of the shortfall comes from an unresolved V gene, and the cause of the rest is unknown. This sample lists over 120,000 clones; more than 75% were detected once. The leading ten clones occupy approximately 2.5% of the sample. Sequencing was performed on PBMCs. Receptor source: a man in his fifties or sixties in good health and CMV-seronegative.

V usage is TRBV15 and J usage is TRBJ2-7; tentative D call: TRBD1 (5 bases). CDR3 size: 15 residues. V was cut by 1 base and J by 2 bases, with 12 bases left in between. Per the germline V gene, CDR1 is LNHNV and CDR2 is YYDKDF (reference sequence). The CDR3 sequence is CATSRAGQKTYEQYF. Written as DNA, the CDR3 is TGTGCCACCAGCAGAGCCGGACAAAAAACCTACGAGCAGTACTTC.

The rearrangement uses TRBV21-1 and TRBJ2-7; the DNA was not used to check the table's D call, TRBD1. TRBV21-1 is reported as a pseudogene. The length of the CDR3 is 18 residues. CDR3 DNA sequence: TGTGCCAGCAGCAAAGGCGGGGACAGGGGATCCCAATTTTACGAGCAGTACTTC. This codes for CASSKGGDRGSQFYEQYF.

This clone has a handful of counts. The chain uses TRBV28 and TRBJ1-6; perhaps TRBD1 as D (6 bases). Per the germline V gene, CDR1 is MDHEN and CDR2 is SYDVKM. The CDR3 contains 12 residues. V shed 7 bases and J shed 9 bases, with 10 bases lying between them. The CDR3 DNA is TGTGCCAGCAACTACAGGGTTTCACCCCTCCACTTT. It codes for CASNYRVSPLHF. Drawing the rest from reference TRBV28 and TRBJ1-6, the complete variable domain is DVKVTQSSRYLVKRTGEKVFLECVQDMDHENMFWYRQDPGLGLRLIYFSYDVKMKEKGDIPEGYSVSREKKERFSLILESASTNQTSMYLCASNYRVSPLHFGNGTRLTVT.

The chain has TRBV6-1 and TRBJ2-2, with TRBD2 as a possible D gene (5 bases). V lost 1 base and J 2 bases, leaving 11 bases between the germline ends. The germline V gene has CDR1 MNHNS and CDR2 SASEGT. There are 16 residues in the CDR3. CDR3 in amino acids: CASSEVGLSNTGELFF. The CDR3 DNA reads TGTGCCAGCAGTGAAGTCGGACTCAGCAACACCGGGGAGCTGTTTTTT.

The DNA for the CDR3 is TGCGCCAGCAGCTTGGGTCTCTACGAGCAGTACTTC. Translating gives CASSLGLYEQYF. The chain combines TRBV5-1 with TRBJ2-7; D remains ambiguous. This CDR3 comprises 12 residues. Trimming left V 0 bases short and J 3 bases short, with 4 bases between. Germline CDR1 and CDR2: SGHRS and YFSETQ.

V gene TRBV6-1 combines with J gene TRBJ2-7, with 10 bases matching TRBD1. The J segment lost 6 bases and the V segment lost 5 bases, leaving 7 bases of the junction unmatched. The germline V gene encodes CDR1 MNHNS and CDR2 SASEGT. This CDR3 has 14 residues. The CDR3 DNA reads TGTGCCAGCAGTAATTGGGACAGGGGTAGCGAGCAGTACTTC. It encodes CASSNWDRGSEQYF.

The chain combines TRBV6-4 with TRBJ2-7, with a tentative D call TRBD2 (5 bases). Trimming stripped 0 bases from V and 0 bases from J, with 21 bases between. Germline values: CDR1 MRHNA, CDR2 SNTAGT. The CDR3 has 19 residues. CDR3 protein: CASSDSLFRGGRTSYEQYF. In DNA form, the CDR3 reads TGTGCCAGCAGTGACTCTTTATTTCGGGGTGGCAGAACCTCCTACGAGCAGTACTTC.

The V call is TRBV5-1, the J call TRBJ1-4, with a tentative D call TRBD1 (5 bases). CDR3 length: 15 amino acids. Trimming removed 3 bases at V and 0 bases at J, with 9 bases between. Germline CDR1 is SGHRS and CDR2 is YFSETQ. CDR3 protein: CASSSRQTTNEKLFF. Written as DNA, the CDR3 is TGCGCCAGCAGCTCCCGACAGACAACTAATGAAAAACTGTTTTTT.

The V and J genes are TRBV30 and TRBJ1-1, with 8 nucleotides matching TRBD1. The V gene end was trimmed by 2 bases and the J gene end by 6 bases; junction bases not matched to a gene: 5. The V gene's germline CDR1 is GTSNPN and CDR2 SVGIG (reference sequence). The CDR3 runs to 13 residues. The CDR3 coding sequence is TGTGCCTGGAGTCGACAGGGGTGGGCTGAAGCTTTCTTT. As protein: CAWSRQGWAEAFF.

The V gene is TRBV28, the J gene TRBJ2-3; tentatively, D is TRBD2 (6 bases). V was trimmed by 2 bases and J by 2 bases, leaving 8 bases between them. The CDR3 length is 14 residues. Germline V lookup: CDR1 MDHEN, CDR2 SYDVKM. The CDR3 here is CASSLRRDTDTQYF. For the CDR3, the DNA is TGTGCCAGCAGTTTAAGGCGGGACACAGATACGCAGTATTTT.

This chain uses TRBV30 with TRBJ1-3; the D is unclear. V lost 0 bases, J lost 0 bases, and 9 bases lay in between. CDR1 and CDR2 from the germline V gene are GTSNPN and SVGIG (reference sequence). This CDR3 region has 15 residues. CDR3 protein: CAWSVGVASGNTIYF. The CDR3 DNA is TGTGCCTGGAGTGTAGGAGTGGCCTCTGGAAACACCATATATTTT.

This clone was counted a single time. The CDR3 nucleotides are TGTGCCAGCAGCGAGGGGACTAGCGGGAGGGGTCTAGAGACCCAGTACTTC. It encodes CASSEGTSGRGLETQYF. The chain employs TRBV9 and TRBJ2-5; 16 nucleotides align to TRBD2. This CDR3 has 17 residues. Unmatched junction bases numbered 6, after V lost 3 bases and J lost 4 bases. CDR1 and CDR2 from the germline V gene are SGDLS and YYNGEE.

In this sample, this clone turned up once. As DNA, the CDR3 is TGTGCCAGCAGCTTGTCATCGACAGGGGGCTTGGAGACCCAGTACTTC. Protein sequence: CASSLSSTGGLETQYF. The rearrangement uses TRBV7-9 and TRBJ2-5; TRBD1 matches at 10 bases. Germline V gene lookup returns CDR1 SEHNR and CDR2 FQNEAQ (reference sequence). The trim removed 3 bases at V and 5 bases at J, leaving 9 bases unmatched. The CDR3 totals 16 residues.

V gene TRBV2 combines with J gene TRBJ1-2; D is unresolved. CDR1 and CDR2 from the germline V gene are SNHLY and FYNNEI. CDR3 size: 16 residues. V lost 7 bases and J lost 4, with 22 bases in between. The CDR3 nucleotides are TGTGCCAGCATCAGTGGTAAGGGAGAAAGGATCTATGGCTACACCTTC. Protein product: CASISGKGERIYGYTF.

Only a few counts were recorded for this clone. V gene TRBV28 combines with J gene TRBJ1-2, with TRBD1 matching 8 bases. CDR3 length equals 15 residues. Germline V CDR1 and CDR2: MDHEN, SYDVKM. Trimming cost V 4 bases and J 6 bases; bases outside gene matches: 10. The CDR3 is CASSSPPGQVDGYTF. The DNA of the CDR3 is TGTGCCAGCAGTTCCCCTCCGGGACAGGTAGATGGCTACACCTTC.

CDR3 bases: TGTGCCAGCAGCCGAACAGGAATCGGTGGGGCCAACGTCCTGACTTTC. This encodes CASSRTGIGGANVLTF. The chain employs TRBV7-8 and TRBJ2-6; D is perhaps TRBD1 (5 bases). CDR3 length: 16 residues. CDR1 is SGHVS and CDR2 is FQNEAQ in the germline V gene. V lost 5 bases and J lost 3, with 14 bases in between.

The rearrangement uses TRBV5-4 and TRBJ1-4; weak D call: TRBD1 (6 bases). Germline CDR1 reads SGHNT; CDR2 reads YYREEE (reference sequence). The CDR3 runs to 15 residues. V lost 3 bases to trimming and J lost 6 bases, with 15 bases between them. The chain's CDR3 is CASSSVGGADEKLFF. CDR3 in DNA: TGTGCCAGCAGCTCTGTTGGGGGCGCCGATGAAAAACTGTTTTTT.

The V gene is TRBV15, the J gene TRBJ2-3; 7 bases align to TRBD1. The CDR3 sequence is 16 residues long. CDR1 LNHNV and CDR2 YYDKDF come from the germline V gene (reference sequence). J was trimmed by 4 bases and V by 0 bases; bases with no gene match: 7. The CDR3 sequence: CATSRERPGQPDTQYF. The CDR3 DNA is TGTGCCACCAGCAGAGAGCGACCGGGACAGCCAGATACGCAGTATTTT.

The gene calls are TRBV30 and TRBJ1-2; maybe TRBD1 (6 bases). CDR3 length equals 14 residues. Trimming left V 4 bases short and J 1 base short, with 13 bases between. Germline assignment: CDR1 GTSNPN and CDR2 SVGIG (reference sequence). The CDR3 protein is CAWTQGQYNYGYTF. Here the CDR3 DNA reads TGTGCCTGGACCCAAGGACAGTATAACTATGGCTACACCTTC.

The V gene is TRBV2, the J gene TRBJ1-1, with D uncertain. Germline loops: CDR1 SNHLY, CDR2 FYNNEI. Deletions cut 0 bases from V and 8 bases from J, with 7 bases between. The CDR3 runs to 12 residues. CDR3 protein: CASSEAAREAFF. The CDR3 DNA follows: TGTGCCAGCAGTGAAGCCGCTAGGGAAGCTTTCTTT.